The source of this TCR beta chain is a study of T cell responses to AZD1222 COVID-19 vaccine. With respect to this clone: Its antigen is as yet unknown.

Points from the study as a whole: Clonal diversity may have been underestimated in mostly white British donors. Compared with day 0, the breadth and depth of the Spike-specific TCR repertoire rose significantly after two doses of AZD1222.

The CDR3 contains 13 residues. Germline values: CDR1 SNHLY, CDR2 FYNNEI. V lost 6 bases to trimming and J lost 7 bases; unmatched junction nucleotides: 6. TCRdb keeps only in-frame clones here, not all; method: immunoSEQ multiplex PCR. The sample has tens of thousands of clones, about 88% seen once. This chain uses TRBV2 with TRBJ1-1, with 9 bases fitting TRBD1. The clonotype comes from an adult who received the MenACWY meningococcal vaccine as a control. The sample in question was peripheral blood, obtained 28 days after the second dose of the MenACWY control vaccine. The DNA of the CDR3 is TGTGCCAGCAGGGTCGACAGGGGGAGTGAAGCTTTCTTT. Translating it yields CASRVDRGSEAFF. Full variable domain (missing parts from reference TRBV2 and TRBJ1-1): EPEVTQTPSHQVTQMGQEVILRCVPISNHLYFYWYRQILGQKVEFLVSFYNNEISEKSEIFDDQFSVERPDGSNFTLKIRSTKLEDSAMYFCASRVDRGSEAFFGQGTRLTVV.